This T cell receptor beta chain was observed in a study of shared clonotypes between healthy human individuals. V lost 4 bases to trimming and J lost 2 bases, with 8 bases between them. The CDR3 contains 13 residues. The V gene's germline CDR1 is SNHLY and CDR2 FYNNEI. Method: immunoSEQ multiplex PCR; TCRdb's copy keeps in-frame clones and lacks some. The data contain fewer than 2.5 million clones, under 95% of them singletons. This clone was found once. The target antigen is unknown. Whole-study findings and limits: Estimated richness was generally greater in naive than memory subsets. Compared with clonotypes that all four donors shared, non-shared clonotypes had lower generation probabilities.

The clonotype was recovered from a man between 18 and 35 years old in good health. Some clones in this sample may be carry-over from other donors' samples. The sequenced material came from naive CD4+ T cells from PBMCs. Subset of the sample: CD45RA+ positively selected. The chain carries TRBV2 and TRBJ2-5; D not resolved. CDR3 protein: CASSVVLQETQYF. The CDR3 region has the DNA TGTGCCAGCAGTGTGGTCTTACAAGAGACCCAGTACTTC.